The 4 T cell receptor beta chains given below trace back to one sample, sequenced in a study of cytomegalovirus exposure and HLA in healthy donors. PCR used 60 Vbeta primers and 13 Jbeta primers. Measured with immunoSEQ multiplex PCR; TCRdb has only the in-frame clones, and not every one. The sample contains roughly 120,000 clones, just under 75% of which appear only once. What was sequenced was PBMCs. The receptor source for this set is a man aged 55 to 69 in good health and CMV-seropositive.

This sequence joins TRBV5-1 and TRBJ1-2; perhaps TRBD1 as D (6 bases). The CDR3 length is 13 residues. V was trimmed by 2 bases and J by 8 bases, leaving 13 bases between them. Germline CDR1 and CDR2: SGHRS and YFSETQ. The chain's CDR3 is CASSFRQDRGYTF. DNA for the CDR3: TGCGCCAGCAGCTTCCGACAGGATAGGGGCTACACCTTC.

The chain recombines TRBV4-1 with TRBJ2-3, with D possibly being TRBD1 (6 bases). V shed 4 bases and J shed 2 bases, with 22 bases lying between them. CDR1 is MGHRA, CDR2 YSYEKL, per germline. The CDR3 spans 18 residues. The CDR3 sequence: CASSPRGQDSTITDTQYF. CDR3 nucleotide sequence: TGCGCCAGCAGCCCTCGGGGTCAGGACAGCACCATCACAGATACGCAGTATTTT.

This chain joins TRBV5-1 and TRBJ2-7; D remains ambiguous. Germline V lookup: CDR1 SGHRS, CDR2 YFSETQ. CDR3 length: 13 residues. The ends were cut back, 4 bases at V and 2 bases at J, with 10 bases in the middle. For the CDR3, the DNA is TGCGCCAGCAGCCCTACTACCGCCTACGAGCAGTACTTC. Its translation is CASSPTTAYEQYF. Based on the CDR3 plus reference TRBV5-1 and TRBJ2-7, the full variable domain is KAGVTQTPRYLIKTRGQQVTLSCSPISGHRSVSWYQQTPGQGLQFLFEYFSETQRNKGNFPGRFSGRQFSNSRSEMNVSTLELGDSALYLCASSPTTAYEQYFGPGTRLTVT.

The chain couples TRBV9 to TRBJ1-4; 10 bases line up with TRBD1. The germline gives CDR1 SGDLS, CDR2 YYNGEE. V shed 0 bases and J 12 bases; nucleotides not matched to a gene: 5. The CDR3 loop spans 14 amino acids. CDR3 coding DNA: TGTGCCAGCAGCGTAGCGGGACAGGGGATCCAACTGTTTTTT. Protein sequence: CASSVAGQGIQLFF.